A selection of T cell receptor beta chains follows, all from one sample in a study of cytomegalovirus exposure and HLA in healthy donors. The method was immunoSEQ multiplex PCR; TCRdb's version includes in-frame clones alone and lacks a portion of them. The sample shows about 41,000 clones, 81% of them seen only once. What was sequenced was PBMCs. The receptor set was obtained from a man aged 50-59 years in good health and CMV-seronegative. Both conserved end residues are part of each CDR3. The order of the fields is clone size, V gene, D gene, CDR3 length, J gene, CDR3 protein, CDR3 DNA. A D gene is named only where the DNA matches it firmly. Where a row states a size, it is once, few, many or the class of an expanded clone; other rows omit it.

abundance: .; v_gene: TRBV10-2; d_gene: TRBD1; len: 15; j_gene: TRBJ2-5; CDR3aa: CASRDPTGTGETQYF; CDR3nt: TGCGCCAGCAGAGACCCGACAGGGACGGGAGAGACCCAGTACTTC
abundance: .; v_gene: TRBV4-3; d_gene: .; len: 13; j_gene: TRBJ1-2; CDR3aa: CASSQGTPYGYTF; CDR3nt: TGCGCCAGCAGCCAAGGGACACCCTATGGCTACACCTTC
abundance: once; v_gene: TRBV7-9; d_gene: .; len: 16; j_gene: TRBJ2-4; CDR3aa: CSSSPDGALAKNIQYF; CDR3nt: TGTTCCAGCAGCCCAGACGGAGCGTTAGCCAAAAACATTCAGTACTTC
abundance: .; v_gene: TRBV6-4; d_gene: .; len: 15; j_gene: TRBJ1-2; CDR3aa: CASRPVHRAAYGYTF; CDR3nt: TGTGCCAGCAGGCCCGTACACAGGGCGGCCTATGGCTACACCTTC
abundance: once; v_gene: TRBV9; d_gene: TRBD1; len: 14; j_gene: TRBJ1-5; CDR3aa: CASSDTGGGEPQHF; CDR3nt: TGTGCCAGCAGCGACACAGGGGGCGGGGAGCCCCAGCATTTT
abundance: .; v_gene: TRBV28; d_gene: .; len: 12; j_gene: TRBJ2-7; CDR3aa: CASRTGTYEQYF; CDR3nt: TGTGCCAGCAGAACGGGGACCTACGAGCAGTACTTC
abundance: .; v_gene: TRBV28; d_gene: TRBD2; len: 19; j_gene: TRBJ2-1; CDR3aa: CASSPRRWTSGETYNEQFF; CDR3nt: TGTGCCAGCAGTCCTCGCCGATGGACTAGCGGGGAGACCTACAATGAGCAGTTCTTC
abundance: .; v_gene: TRBV19; d_gene: .; len: 16; j_gene: TRBJ1-6; CDR3aa: CASSIEGTTYNSPLHF; CDR3nt: TGTGCCAGTAGTATAGAGGGGACAACCTATAATTCACCCCTCCACTTT
abundance: .; v_gene: TRBV6-5; d_gene: .; len: 15; j_gene: TRBJ2-2; CDR3aa: CASRGMGGNTGELFF; CDR3nt: TGTGCCAGCAGGGGTATGGGGGGAAACACCGGGGAGCTGTTTTTT
abundance: .; v_gene: TRBV18; d_gene: .; len: 13; j_gene: TRBJ2-7; CDR3aa: CASSPPSHYEQYF; CDR3nt: TGTGCCAGCTCACCCCCGAGCCACTACGAGCAGTACTTC
abundance: .; v_gene: TRBV5-6; d_gene: .; len: 14; j_gene: TRBJ2-5; CDR3aa: CASSPPGVLETQYF; CDR3nt: TGTGCCAGCAGCCCCCCGGGGGTTCTTGAGACCCAGTACTTC
abundance: .; v_gene: TRBV27; d_gene: .; len: 14; j_gene: TRBJ1-4; CDR3aa: CASSLGTASEKLFF; CDR3nt: TGTGCCAGCAGTTTAGGAACAGCATCTGAAAAACTGTTTTTT
abundance: once; v_gene: TRBV7-9; d_gene: .; len: 14; j_gene: TRBJ1-6; CDR3aa: CASSLVLPGSPLHF; CDR3nt: TGTGCCAGCAGCTTAGTACTGCCGGGTTCACCCCTCCACTTT
abundance: .; v_gene: TRBV4-3; d_gene: .; len: 13; j_gene: TRBJ1-4; CDR3aa: CASSQVRAEKLFF; CDR3nt: TGCGCCAGCAGCCAAGTCAGGGCTGAAAAACTGTTTTTT
abundance: .; v_gene: TRBV13; d_gene: .; len: 14; j_gene: TRBJ1-2; CDR3aa: CASSPPGQYYGYTF; CDR3nt: TGTGCCAGCAGCCCTCCCGGACAGTACTATGGCTACACCTTC
abundance: .; v_gene: TRBV5-1; d_gene: .; len: 14; j_gene: TRBJ2-3; CDR3aa: CASSASRGTDTQYF; CDR3nt: TGCGCCAGCAGCGCCTCCCGGGGGACAGATACGCAGTATTTT
abundance: .; v_gene: TRBV2; d_gene: .; len: 13; j_gene: TRBJ1-3; CDR3aa: CASSWTAGNTIYF; CDR3nt: TGTGCCAGCAGCTGGACAGCTGGAAACACCATATATTTT
abundance: .; v_gene: TRBV10-3; d_gene: .; len: 14; j_gene: TRBJ1-2; CDR3aa: CATRGDSSNYGYTF; CDR3nt: TGTGCCACCCGGGGGGACTCCTCTAACTATGGCTACACCTTC
abundance: .; v_gene: TRBV27; d_gene: .; len: 14; j_gene: TRBJ2-7; CDR3aa: CASTPGGGANEQYF; CDR3nt: TGTGCCAGCACCCCTGGGGGAGGTGCCAACGAGCAGTACTTC
abundance: .; v_gene: TRBV7-9; d_gene: TRBD2; len: 18; j_gene: TRBJ2-2; CDR3aa: CASSPGGASGRSTGELFF; CDR3nt: TGTGCCAGCAGCCCCGGGGGGGCTAGCGGGAGATCCACCGGGGAGCTGTTTTTT
abundance: few; v_gene: TRBV28; d_gene: .; len: 12; j_gene: TRBJ2-2; CDR3aa: CASFRGTGELFF; CDR3nt: TGTGCCAGCTTCCGGGGGACCGGGGAGCTGTTTTTT
abundance: once; v_gene: TRBV13; d_gene: .; len: 16; j_gene: TRBJ2-3; CDR3aa: CASSGHGYGFTDTQYF; CDR3nt: TGTGCCAGCAGTGGACACGGTTACGGCTTCACAGATACGCAGTATTTT
abundance: .; v_gene: TRBV7-9; d_gene: TRBD2; len: 16; j_gene: TRBJ2-3; CDR3aa: CASSSGTSGGADTQYF; CDR3nt: TGTGCCAGCAGCTCCGGGACTAGCGGGGGGGCAGATACGCAGTATTTT
abundance: .; v_gene: TRBV5-1; d_gene: TRBD2; len: 16; j_gene: TRBJ2-3; CDR3aa: CASSGTSGSAPDTQYF; CDR3nt: TGCGCCAGCAGCGGGACTAGCGGGAGTGCCCCAGATACGCAGTATTTT
abundance: .; v_gene: TRBV7-2; d_gene: .; len: 16; j_gene: TRBJ1-5; CDR3aa: CASSLAGRGNNQPQHF; CDR3nt: TGTGCCAGCAGCTTAGCGGGCAGGGGAAACAATCAGCCCCAGCATTTT
abundance: .; v_gene: TRBV6-5; d_gene: TRBD1; len: 14; j_gene: TRBJ1-2; CDR3aa: CASSYSDREDGYTF; CDR3nt: TGTGCCAGCAGTTACTCAGACAGGGAGGATGGCTACACCTTC
abundance: .; v_gene: TRBV19; d_gene: TRBD1; len: 18; j_gene: TRBJ2-6; CDR3aa: CASSREGQGLSGANVLTF; CDR3nt: TGTGCCAGTAGTAGGGAGGGACAGGGGCTCTCTGGGGCCAACGTCCTGACTTTC
abundance: .; v_gene: TRBV18; d_gene: TRBD1; len: 15; j_gene: TRBJ1-6; CDR3aa: CASSPGTGGSSPLHF; CDR3nt: TGTGCCAGCTCACCGGGGACAGGGGGCAGTTCACCCCTCCACTTT
abundance: .; v_gene: TRBV28; d_gene: .; len: 14; j_gene: TRBJ2-7; CDR3aa: CASSFIAVRYEQYF; CDR3nt: TGTGCCAGCAGTTTTATAGCGGTACGATACGAGCAGTACTTC
abundance: once; v_gene: TRBV2; d_gene: TRBD2; len: 18; j_gene: TRBJ2-2; CDR3aa: CASSEDELAGVGDGELFF; CDR3nt: TGTGCCAGCAGTGAAGATGAACTAGCGGGAGTGGGGGACGGGGAGCTGTTTTTT
abundance: .; v_gene: TRBV6-5; d_gene: .; len: 13; j_gene: TRBJ1-1; CDR3aa: CASTRTVNTEAFF; CDR3nt: TGTGCCAGCACCCGGACAGTGAACACTGAAGCTTTCTTT
abundance: .; v_gene: TRBV28; d_gene: .; len: 12; j_gene: TRBJ2-7; CDR3aa: CASSLSRGAGLF; CDR3nt: TGTGCCAGCAGTTTGAGCAGGGGGGCTGGACTCTTC
abundance: .; v_gene: TRBV27; d_gene: .; len: 14; j_gene: TRBJ2-1; CDR3aa: CASSPWDKYNEQFF; CDR3nt: TGTGCCAGCAGTCCCTGGGACAAATACAATGAGCAGTTCTTC
abundance: .; v_gene: TRBV12-5; d_gene: TRBD1; len: 17; j_gene: TRBJ2-2; CDR3aa: CASGPGSGTGNTGELFF; CDR3nt: TGTGCTAGTGGTCCCGGTTCAGGGACAGGGAACACCGGGGAGCTGTTTTTT
abundance: once; v_gene: TRBV30; d_gene: .; len: 15; j_gene: TRBJ2-7; CDR3aa: CAWSVGSWRINEQYF; CDR3nt: TGTGCCTGGAGTGTAGGTTCATGGAGGATCAACGAGCAGTACTTC